This entry concerns a single T cell receptor (beta chain). This clonotype has a count of ten or more. Its recognized antigen is unknown. Base qualities were left out, and no much larger clone turns up one base away. The CDR3 spans 15 residues, from the cysteine through the phenylalanine. The entry retains the CDR3 DNA only, 45 bases that are in frame from base 1. Reading the germline V gene gives CDR1 SNHLY and CDR2 FYNNEI. Trimming removed 6 bases from V and 3 bases from J; the gene matches leave 7 bases unexplained. The time point label, read with the paper, signifies: persistent/refractory GD, antithyroid drugs over 5 years with positive TRAb. For both TCR sequencing and RNA sequencing, RNA was extracted from PBMCs in TRIzol. The diagnosis of Graves' disease was made according to American Thyroid Association guidelines. Patients for the study were recruited at an endocrinology department in Xi'an, China. Each patient gave about 8.1 milliliters of peripheral blood, collected in an EDTA anticoagulant tube. PBMCs were isolated by Ficoll Paque Plus density gradient separation without further T cell sorting. RNA quality was checked with an Agilent 2100 Bioanalyzer and agarose gel, and concentration with a NanoDrop 2000.

Library construction relied on multiplex PCR. Sequencer: Illumina HiSeq 4000. CDR3 regions were amplified by Arm-PCR with iRepertoire HTBI primers to construct TCR beta libraries. PCR products were gel purified before sequencing. In the authors' own workflow: Gene usage analysis of CDR3 amino acid clonotypes used the approximately 56 TRBV and 12 to 15 TRBJ segments found across samples. Filtered high-quality paired reads were merged into contigs using COPE and FqMerger. BLAST was used to align contigs to IMGT TRBV, TRBD and TRBJ reference genes, and CDR3 was defined according to IMGT. Clonotypes above 0.1% frequency were classified as highly expanded clones. Shannon entropy was used to measure repertoire diversity, and the Gini coefficient was used to measure V-J evenness. Public clonotypes were defined as clonotypes shared by more than one individual. TCRdb reanalyzed the raw reads on its own, using fastp at Q25 for trimming and MiXCR for clone calling, and kept in-frame beta chains. Every CDR3 protein is listed once, alongside the most common genes and DNA of its rows. In this record, the V and J calls reflect TCRdb's handling and not the investigators' own analysis. The sample records fewer than 600,000 distinct CDR3 sequences, about 22% of which are singletons. Of the sample, around 13% is held by the ten largest clones.

These data come from a study of regulatory T cells in long-lasting Graves disease (dated by TCRdb to about 2021). As for the study more broadly: Persistent Graves' disease meant more than 5 years of antithyroid drug treatment with TSH receptor autoantibodies that stayed positive. Patients with persistent Graves' disease were compared with patients with newly diagnosed Graves' disease using TCR sequencing and RNA sequencing of peripheral blood. The study was conducted in China and was registered as a clinical trial. A total of around 33 samples were covered by TCR sequencing, comprising roughly 13 persistent and 20 or so newly diagnosed Graves' disease patients. Antithyroid drugs had been taken for 8.5 to 12 years on average by persistent Graves' disease patients in the clinical cohort. Here is what the overall study found, with its caveats: TRBV28, TRBJ1-2 and TRBJ2-5 were preferentially used in persistent disease, while TRBV20-1 and TRBJ2-1 were favored in newly diagnosed disease. The authors acknowledged the small sample size as a limitation that may reduce accuracy. Sequencing and analysis were limited to the TCR beta chain. Peripheral blood alone was examined, since thyroid tissue, which constituted the primary lesion, could not be accessed. Compared with newly diagnosed patients, persistent Graves' disease patients had lower TCR Shannon entropy and fewer highly expanded clones, which suggests clonal expansion. More public clonotypes were shared among persistent patients (around 3,000) than among newly diagnosed patients (966).

The origin of this receptor is a female donor with Graves disease. Sequenced material: peripheral blood mononuclear cells (PBMCs), taken when the disease was refractory, from a patient treated with antithyroid drugs. The chain is made from TRBV2 and TRBJ2-2; 7 central nucleotides agree with TRBD1. The DNA is as follows: TGTGCCAGCAGCGCCGACAGGGTCCACACCGGGGAGCTGTTTTTT. The encoded protein is CASSADRVHTGELFF.